What follows is one T cell receptor beta chain and its context. The source of the sample is a study of long-term antiretroviral therapy in people with HIV. CDR1 SGHNT and CDR2 YYREEE come from the germline V gene (reference sequence). This CDR3 region has 14 residues. Trimming took off 0 bases at V and 0 bases at J, with 5 bases between the two ends. Version v3.0 of the immunoSEQ assay ran at survey level. TCRdb keeps only in-frame clones here, not all; method: immunoSEQ multiplex PCR. Of about 16,000 clones in the sample, about 84% were seen once. The source is a man between 25 and 39 years old with HIV. This chain connects TRBV5-4 to TRBJ2-3, with no clear D. Here the sequenced sample was unsorted PBMCs, taken around 1.3 years before starting antiretroviral therapy. CDR3 DNA sequence: TGTGCCAGCAGCTTGGGGCCAAGCACAGATACGCAGTATTTT. Protein: CASSLGPSTDTQYF.